These T cell receptor beta chains were read from a single sample in a study of cytomegalovirus exposure and HLA in healthy donors. The assay was immunoSEQ multiplex PCR, and TCRdb's table has in-frame clones only and misses some. The repertoire consists of over 65,000 clones, with roughly four fifths occurring once and the leading ten covering around 7.4%. Sequences were obtained from PBMCs. These receptors all come from a woman aged 30 to 39 in good health and CMV-seropositive. Each CDR3 is given with its conserved first and last residue. The D gene is left open where the match is weak. The size of a clone is reported for some rows only, either as once, few or many, or as a class for expanded clones.

abundance	j_gene	d_gene	v_gene	CDR3aa	CDR3nt
NA	TRBJ2-5	TRBD2	TRBV28	CASTPTSGQETQYF	TGTGCCAGCACCCCGACTAGCGGCCAAGAGACCCAGTACTTC
NA	TRBJ2-2	NA	TRBV28	CASSSPNLNTGELFF	TGTGCCAGCAGTTCCCCTAACTTGAACACCGGGGAGCTGTTTTTT
NA	TRBJ1-6	NA	TRBV19	CASSIVPGDNSPLHF	TGTGCCAGTAGTATCGTCCCAGGGGATAATTCACCCCTCCACTTT
NA	TRBJ2-3	NA	TRBV7-9	CASSPKAVFGLTDTQYF	TGTGCCAGCAGCCCGAAGGCGGTGTTCGGACTCACAGATACGCAGTATTTT
few	TRBJ2-2	TRBD1	TRBV5-1	CASSLAKSDRGWTGELFF	TGCGCCAGCAGCTTGGCCAAGTCGGACAGGGGATGGACCGGGGAGCTGTTTTTT
NA	TRBJ2-7	TRBD1	TRBV6-6	CASRVTGDSGYEQYF	TGTGCCAGCAGAGTGACAGGGGATTCCGGTTACGAGCAGTACTTC
NA	TRBJ1-4	NA	TRBV27	CASSRIPGAANEKLFF	TGTGCCAGCAGCCGGATTCCAGGGGCGGCGAATGAAAAACTGTTTTTT
NA	TRBJ1-4	TRBD1	TRBV28	CASSVRQGTEKLFF	TGTGCCAGCAGCGTAAGACAGGGGACTGAAAAACTGTTTTTT
NA	TRBJ1-2	TRBD1	TRBV27	CASSLGPSGGGYTF	TGTGCCAGCAGTTTAGGACCCTCAGGGGGAGGCTACACCTTC
NA	TRBJ1-1	TRBD1	TRBV29-1	CSVRRGTGNTEAFF	TGCAGCGTCCGAAGAGGGACAGGGAACACTGAAGCTTTCTTT
NA	TRBJ2-5	NA	TRBV4-2	CASSQEATAQQETQYF	TGTGCCAGCAGCCAAGAAGCGACCGCACAACAAGAGACCCAGTACTTC
NA	TRBJ2-2	NA	TRBV30	CAWSVYGSGELFF	TGTGCCTGGAGTGTATACGGGTCCGGGGAGCTGTTTTTT
NA	TRBJ2-4	NA	TRBV14	CASSQVRGSGKNIQYF	TGTGCCAGCAGCCAAGTTAGGGGAAGTGGCAAAAACATTCAGTACTTC